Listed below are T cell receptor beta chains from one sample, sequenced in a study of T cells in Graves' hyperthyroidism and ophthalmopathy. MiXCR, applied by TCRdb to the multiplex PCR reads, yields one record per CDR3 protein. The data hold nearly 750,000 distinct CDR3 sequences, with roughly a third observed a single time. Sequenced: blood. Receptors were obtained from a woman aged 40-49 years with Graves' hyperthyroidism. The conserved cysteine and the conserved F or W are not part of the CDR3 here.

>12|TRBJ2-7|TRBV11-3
ASSRFSDTYEQY
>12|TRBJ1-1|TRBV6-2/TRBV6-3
ASSPVSGRTEAF
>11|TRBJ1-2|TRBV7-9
ASTEDQARGYT
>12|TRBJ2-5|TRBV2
ASSSGVRDGTQY
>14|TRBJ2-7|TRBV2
ASSQSSGISSYEQY
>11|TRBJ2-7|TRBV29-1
SVEQVGDYEQY
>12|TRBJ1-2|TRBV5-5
ASSLEGADYGYT
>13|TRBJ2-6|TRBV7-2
ASSFRDLGANVLT
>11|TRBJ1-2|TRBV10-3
AISEWEEEGYT
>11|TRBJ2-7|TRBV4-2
ASSQERDYEQY
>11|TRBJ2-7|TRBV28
ASSSPGEHEQY
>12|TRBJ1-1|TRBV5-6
ASSLVRDGAEAF
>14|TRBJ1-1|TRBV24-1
ATSGVIPGQNTEAF
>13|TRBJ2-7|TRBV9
ASSIEGQGAREQY
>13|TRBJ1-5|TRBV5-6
ASSLKGGYDQPQH
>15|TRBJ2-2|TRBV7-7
ASSQDGLAGGLGELF
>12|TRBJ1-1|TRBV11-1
ASSTMGHQGGAF
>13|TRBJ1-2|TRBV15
ASSVEGRGDYGYT
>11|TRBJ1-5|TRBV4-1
ASTRGFGQPQH
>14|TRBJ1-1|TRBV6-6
ASSYGPLDMNTEAF
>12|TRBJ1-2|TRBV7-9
ASSLNEGIYGYT
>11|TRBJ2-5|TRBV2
ASNRDFQETQY
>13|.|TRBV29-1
SVPEGSGRYNEQF
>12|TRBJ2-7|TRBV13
ASSPQGVRNEQY
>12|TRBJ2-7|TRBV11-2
ASSPDSQTHEQY
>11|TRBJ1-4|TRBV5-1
ASSLEGREKLF
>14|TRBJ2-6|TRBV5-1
ASSWSSGAGANVLT
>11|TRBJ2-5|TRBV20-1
SARAGGKETQY
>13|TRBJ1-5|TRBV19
ASSWGGRGNQPQH
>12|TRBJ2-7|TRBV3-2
ASCDMGTSNEQY
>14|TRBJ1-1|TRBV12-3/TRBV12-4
ASSRPATGSNTEAF
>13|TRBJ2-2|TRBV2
ASSELGRDTGELF
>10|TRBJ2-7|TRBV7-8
ASSSRAYEQY
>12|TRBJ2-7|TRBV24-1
ATSEGQGSLKQH
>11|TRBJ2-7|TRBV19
ASSISAGNEQY
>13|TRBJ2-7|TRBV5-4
ASSEGGPSSYEQY
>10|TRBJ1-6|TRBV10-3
AIGVGNSPLH
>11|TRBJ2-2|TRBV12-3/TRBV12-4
ASSLQGRGELF
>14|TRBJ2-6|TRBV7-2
ASSMARGAGANVLT
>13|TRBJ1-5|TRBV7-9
ASSWDAGGNQPQH
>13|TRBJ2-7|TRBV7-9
ASSEQTSVLDEQY
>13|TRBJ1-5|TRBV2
ASTPQGGRNQPQH
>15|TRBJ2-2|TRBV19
ASSILEMTGDTGELF
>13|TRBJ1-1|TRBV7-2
ASSSPRGAGTDAF
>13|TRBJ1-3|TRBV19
ASSPGQISGNTIY
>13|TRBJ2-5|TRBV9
ASSVAEGGQETQY
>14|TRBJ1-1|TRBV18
ASSPPLRPMNTEAF
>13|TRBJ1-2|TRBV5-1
ASSLWGTGGYGYT
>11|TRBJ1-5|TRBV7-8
ASSQELDQPQH
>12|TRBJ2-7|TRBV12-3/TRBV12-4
ASRTGVGPSEQY
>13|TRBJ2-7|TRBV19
GSSPYRGLSYEQY